The clone carrying this T cell receptor (beta chain) was picked up a small number of times. Its antigen is unknown. This entry comes from a study of T-cell memory formation after mild COVID-19. Study observations and caveats: CD4+ bias marked clones expanding day 15 to 37, unlike balanced contracting clones. CD4+ contracting clones were mainly CM and EM; CD8+ ones, EMRA. Some SARS-CoV-2-responding clones were already detected in memory before infection.

The authors produced TCR alpha and TCR beta cDNA libraries with sample barcodes and UMIs by 5'RACE using constant-segment primers. TCRdb fed the 5' RACE reads into MiXCR, producing one record per CDR3 protein. The data contain about 84,000 distinct CDR3 sequences, approximately 14% of them singletons. Germline-derived CDR1 and CDR2 are DFQATT and SNEGSKA (reference sequence). The CDR3 has 14 residues. V was shortened by 1 base and J by 4 bases, with 11 bases between the two germline ends. The sequence was obtained from an adult woman who had mild COVID-19 (a few samples of this study predate the infection). Cell type and time point are not known. The sequenced sample consisted of PBMCs or a T cell subset sorted from them (not recorded which). The chain employs TRBV20-1 and TRBJ1-3; D is ambiguous. CDR3 amino acids: CSARADRRGNTIYF. Here the CDR3 DNA reads TGCAGTGCTAGAGCCGACCGCCGGGGAAACACCATATATTTT.